Presented here are 9 T cell receptor beta chains from one specimen sequenced in a study of blood T cell repertoires in COVID-19. Clones were read by immunoSEQ multiplex PCR, and TCRdb kept only the in-frame ones, dropping some. The sample shows around 60,000 clones, over 75% of them seen only once. The sample consisted of peripheral blood. These receptors all come from a woman aged 80 or over with acute or convalescent COVID-19.

The genes are TRBV7-2 and TRBJ2-7, with 9 bases that match TRBD1. The CDR3 runs 15 residues. Per the germline V gene, CDR1 is SGHTA and CDR2 is FQGNSA. J was trimmed by 3 bases and V by 3 bases; bases with no gene match: 6. CDR3 sequence (DNA): TGTGCCAGCAGCTTCGAACAGGGGGCGTTCTACGAGCAGTACTTC. Residues: CASSFEQGAFYEQYF. Full variable domain (remainder filled in from reference TRBV7-2 and TRBJ2-7): GAGVSQSPSNKVTEKGKDVELRCDPISGHTALYWYRQSLGQGLEFLIYFQGNSAPDKSGLPSDRFSAERTGGSVSTLTIQRTQQEDSAVYLCASSFEQGAFYEQYFGPGTRLTVT.

This chain links TRBV6-5 with TRBJ2-7; D gene ambiguous. There are 11 residues in the CDR3. Germline V gives CDR1 MNHEY, CDR2 SVGAGI. V was clipped by 5 bases and J by 3 bases, with 5 bases between them. The CDR3 sequence: CASSTYYEQYF. In DNA, the CDR3 is TGTGCCAGCAGTACATACTACGAGCAGTACTTC.

The chain is built from TRBV24-1 and TRBJ2-1, with 8 bases fitting TRBD2. The V gene end was trimmed by 7 bases and the J gene end by 10 bases; junction bases not matched to a gene: 14. Germline V gene lookup returns CDR1 KGHDR and CDR2 SFDVKD. CDR3 length: 15 amino acids. The CDR3 here is CATSLSGGPRQEQFF. In DNA form, the CDR3 reads TGTGCCACCAGCCTCAGCGGGGGTCCTCGGCAGGAGCAGTTCTTC.

This clone was recorded only once. This chain connects TRBV2 to TRBJ1-2; no clear D gene. The CDR3 loop spans 14 amino acids. Looked up from germline, CDR1 is SNHLY and CDR2 is FYNNEI. V lost 7 bases and J lost 0, with 12 bases in between. CDR3 region: CASNDLGANYGYTF. In DNA, the CDR3 is TGTGCCAGCAACGATTTAGGAGCTAACTATGGCTACACCTTC.

The chain carries TRBV4-3 and TRBJ2-1, with 8 positions matching TRBD2. The V gene end was trimmed by 3 bases and the J gene end by 0 bases; junction bases not matched to a gene: 4. Germline CDR1 and CDR2: LGHNA and YSLEER. The CDR3 totals 16 residues. The CDR3 loop is CASSQRGDSSYNEQFF. In DNA form, the CDR3 reads TGCGCCAGCAGCCAGCGGGGGGATAGCTCCTACAATGAGCAGTTCTTC.

The chain recombines TRBV30 with TRBJ1-6; D is undetermined. V was clipped by 0 bases and J by 8 bases, with 14 bases between them. This CDR3 comprises 15 residues. CDR1 is GTSNPN, CDR2 SVGIG, per germline (reference sequence). This CDR3 is CAWSVNPDGHSPLHF. For the CDR3, the DNA is TGTGCCTGGAGTGTTAATCCAGATGGGCATTCACCCCTCCACTTT.

This clone was seen a handful of times. The chain links TRBV27 to TRBJ1-3, with D maybe TRBD1 (5 bases). The germline V and J ends were trimmed by 8 bases and 0 bases, with 14 bases remaining between them. This CDR3 has 15 residues. In germline, CDR1 is MNHEY, CDR2 SMNVEV (reference sequence). CDR3 bases: TGTGCCAGCGCAAGGGGCGGGAGCTCTGGAAACACCATATATTTT. Protein product: CASARGGSSGNTIYF.

The chain couples TRBV7-8 to TRBJ1-5; no clear D gene. The ends were cut back, 3 bases at V and 2 bases at J, with 5 bases in the middle. The CDR3 is made up of 13 amino acids. Germline loops: CDR1 SGHVS, CDR2 FQNEAQ. The CDR3 DNA is TGTGCCAGCAGCTTGCCAGGCAATCAGCCCCAGCATTTT. It specifies CASSLPGNQPQHF.

This chain uses TRBV25-1 with TRBJ2-2; perhaps TRBD2 as D (5 bases). Trimming pared 7 bases from V and 2 bases from J, leaving 14 bases between. From germline, CDR1 is MGHDK and CDR2 SYGVNS. The CDR3 is 15 residues long. The CDR3 DNA sequence: TGTGCCAGCACAAGGCTCGGGGTTAACACCGGGGAGCTGTTTTTT. It encodes CASTRLGVNTGELFF. Using reference TRBV25-1 and TRBJ2-2 for the parts outside the CDR3, the full variable domain is EADIYQTPRYLVIGTGKKITLECSQTMGHDKMYWYQQDPGMELHLIHYSYGVNSTEKGDLSSESTVSRIRTEHFPLTLESARPSHTSQYLCASTRLGVNTGELFFGEGSRLTVL.